This T cell receptor beta chain was recorded in a study of regulatory T cells in long-lasting Graves disease. As concerns this clonotype: The antigen is unknown. The conserved phenylalanine or tryptophan is not found at the CDR3 terminus, so this likely reflects a read error.

Construction of TCR beta libraries relied on iRepertoire HTBI primers and on Arm-PCR targeting CDR3 regions. TCRdb reprocessed the multiplex PCR reads via MiXCR and lists one record per CDR3 protein. Of 370,000 or so distinct CDR3 sequences detected, around 15% appear once; the ten largest clones hold around 21%. Study-level points and caveats: Persistent patients had more shared public clonotypes (approximately 2,700) than new patients (about 870).

The V gene's germline CDR1 is MDHEN and CDR2 SYDVKM. The CDR3 consists of 14 residues. Time point indicated: newly diagnosed GD, antithyroid drugs for less than 3 months. PBMCs provided the RNA from which the TCR library was made. These same records also appear under a second study, on T cells in Graves' hyperthyroidism and ophthalmopathy. That source adds: Orbital computed tomography, thyroid ultrasound, serum thyroxine and TRAb, and clinical symptoms together informed the diagnoses. The study used the HTBI primer set for a first-round RT-PCR of the TCR CDR3. Median prediction lead before ophthalmopathy onset was six to eight months with the model.

The TCR was taken from a woman between 18 and 29 years old with Graves disease. The J gene is TRBJ1-5, the V gene TRBV28; D not resolved. The sample was peripheral blood mononuclear cells (PBMCs), taken at new diagnosis, from a patient treated with antithyroid drugs. CDR3 protein: CASSFEDLNRPQHL. For the CDR3, the DNA is TGTGCCAGCAGTTTCGAGGACCTGAATCGGCCCCAGCATCTT.